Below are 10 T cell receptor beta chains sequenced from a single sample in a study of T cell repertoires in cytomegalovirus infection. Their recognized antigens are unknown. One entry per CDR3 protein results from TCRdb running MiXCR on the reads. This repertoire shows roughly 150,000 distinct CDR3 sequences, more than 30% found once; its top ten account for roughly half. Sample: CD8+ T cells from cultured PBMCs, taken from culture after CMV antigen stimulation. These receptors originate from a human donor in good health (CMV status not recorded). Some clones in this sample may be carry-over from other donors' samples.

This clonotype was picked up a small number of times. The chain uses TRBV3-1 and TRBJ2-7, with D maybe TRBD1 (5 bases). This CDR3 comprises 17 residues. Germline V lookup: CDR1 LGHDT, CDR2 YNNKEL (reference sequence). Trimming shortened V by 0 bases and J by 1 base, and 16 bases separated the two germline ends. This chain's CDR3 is CASSQDSSRAGSYEQYF. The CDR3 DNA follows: TGTGCCAGCAGCCAAGATAGTTCCAGGGCAGGGTCCTACGAGCAGTACTTC.

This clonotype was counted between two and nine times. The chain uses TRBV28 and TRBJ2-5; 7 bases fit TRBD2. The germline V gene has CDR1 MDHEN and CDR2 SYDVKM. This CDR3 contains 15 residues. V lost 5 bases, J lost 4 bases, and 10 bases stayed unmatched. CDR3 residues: CASSRGDYMRETQYF. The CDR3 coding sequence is TGTGCCAGCAGTCGCGGGGACTACATGAGAGAGACCCAGTACTTC. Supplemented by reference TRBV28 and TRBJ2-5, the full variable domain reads DVKVTQSSRYLVKRTGEKVFLECVQDMDHENMFWYRQDPGLGLRLIYFSYDVKMKEKGDIPEGYSVSREKKERFSLILESASTNQTSMYLCASSRGDYMRETQYFGPGTRLLVL.

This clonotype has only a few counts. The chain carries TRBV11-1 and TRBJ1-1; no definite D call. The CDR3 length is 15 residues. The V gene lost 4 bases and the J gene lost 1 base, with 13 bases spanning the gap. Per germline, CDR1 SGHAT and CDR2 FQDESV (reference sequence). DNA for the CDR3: TGTGCCAGCAGCTCCTACCCCGGACGGAACACTGAAGCTTTCTTT. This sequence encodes CASSSYPGRNTEAFF.

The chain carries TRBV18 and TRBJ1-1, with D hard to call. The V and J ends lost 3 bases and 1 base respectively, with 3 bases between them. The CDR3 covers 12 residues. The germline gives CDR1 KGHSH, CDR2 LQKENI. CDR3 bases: TGTGCCAGCTCACCGAAGAACACTGAAGCTTTCTTT. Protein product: CASSPKNTEAFF.

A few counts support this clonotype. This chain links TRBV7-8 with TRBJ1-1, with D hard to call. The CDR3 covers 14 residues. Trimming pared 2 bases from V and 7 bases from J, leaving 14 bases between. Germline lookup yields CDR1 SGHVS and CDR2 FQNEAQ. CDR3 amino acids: CASSLMGSLLEAFF. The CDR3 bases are TGTGCCAGCAGCTTAATGGGGTCCCTTCTTGAAGCTTTCTTT.

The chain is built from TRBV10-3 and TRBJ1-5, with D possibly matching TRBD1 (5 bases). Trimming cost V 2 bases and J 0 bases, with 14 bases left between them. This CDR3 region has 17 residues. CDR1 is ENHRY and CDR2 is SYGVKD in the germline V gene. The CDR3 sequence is CAISEMWDCYSNQPQHF. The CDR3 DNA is TGTGCCATCAGTGAGATGTGGGACTGTTATAGCAATCAGCCCCAGCATTTT.

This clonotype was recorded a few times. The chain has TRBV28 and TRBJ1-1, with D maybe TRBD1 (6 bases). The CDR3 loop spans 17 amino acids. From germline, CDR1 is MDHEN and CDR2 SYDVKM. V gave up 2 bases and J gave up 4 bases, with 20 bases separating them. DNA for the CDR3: TGTGCCAGCAGTTTAGTGATGGACAGCCAACCGGGCACTGAAGCTTTCTTT. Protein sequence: CASSLVMDSQPGTEAFF.

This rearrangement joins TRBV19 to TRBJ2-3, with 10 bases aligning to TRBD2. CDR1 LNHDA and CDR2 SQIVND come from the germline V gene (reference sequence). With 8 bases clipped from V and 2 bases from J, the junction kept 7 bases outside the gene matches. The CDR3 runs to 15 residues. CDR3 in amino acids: CASQRGGSTTDTQYF. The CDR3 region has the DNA TGTGCCAGTCAGCGGGGGGGATCGACCACAGATACGCAGTATTTT.

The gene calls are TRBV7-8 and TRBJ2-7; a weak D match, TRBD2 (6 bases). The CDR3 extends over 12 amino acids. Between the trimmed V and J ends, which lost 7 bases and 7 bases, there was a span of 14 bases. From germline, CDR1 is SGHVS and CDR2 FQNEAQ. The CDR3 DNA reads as TGTGCCAGCACCACGGGGGATGGGGAGCAGTACTTC. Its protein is CASTTGDGEQYF.

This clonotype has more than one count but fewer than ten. CDR3 loop: CASSFPNSNQPQHF. The DNA of the CDR3 is TGTGCCAGCAGCTTTCCTAATAGCAATCAGCCCCAGCATTTT. The chain links TRBV7-9 to TRBJ1-5; D unclear. V lost 3 bases and J lost 0, with 6 bases in between. Germline V lookup: CDR1 SEHNR, CDR2 FQNEAQ (reference sequence). The CDR3 has 14 residues.